The source of this T cell receptor (beta chain) is a study of T cell responses to AZD1222 COVID-19 vaccine. The J segment lost 5 bases and the V segment lost 0 bases, leaving 7 bases of the junction unmatched. The CDR3 runs 15 residues. Germline CDR1 reads SGDLS; CDR2 reads YYNGEE. Only in-frame clones appear in the TCRdb table, and some are missing; sequencing was by immunoSEQ multiplex PCR. Of just under 80,000 clones in the sample, roughly nine tenths are singletons; the top ten hold roughly 4.3%. V usage is TRBV9 and J usage is TRBJ2-5; 7 positions match TRBD2. The input for sequencing was peripheral blood, taken 28 days after the second AZD1222 dose. This TCR was sampled from an adult who received the AZD1222 COVID-19 vaccine. The CDR3 DNA reads as TGTGCCAGCAGCGTAGCGGGGGGAGGACCCGAGACCCAGTACTTC. It codes for CASSVAGGGPETQYF.